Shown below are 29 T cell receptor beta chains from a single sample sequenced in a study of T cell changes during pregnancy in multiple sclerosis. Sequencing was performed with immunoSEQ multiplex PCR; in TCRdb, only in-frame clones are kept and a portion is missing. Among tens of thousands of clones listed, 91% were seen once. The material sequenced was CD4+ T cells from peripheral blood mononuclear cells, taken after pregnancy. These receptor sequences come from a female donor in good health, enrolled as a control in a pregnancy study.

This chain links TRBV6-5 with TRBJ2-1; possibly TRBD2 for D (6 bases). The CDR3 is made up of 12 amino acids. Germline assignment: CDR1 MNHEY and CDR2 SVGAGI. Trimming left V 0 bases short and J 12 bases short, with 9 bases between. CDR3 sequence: CASSYSGGGQFF. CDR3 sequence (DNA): TGTGCCAGCAGTTACTCCGGGGGTGGGCAGTTCTTC.

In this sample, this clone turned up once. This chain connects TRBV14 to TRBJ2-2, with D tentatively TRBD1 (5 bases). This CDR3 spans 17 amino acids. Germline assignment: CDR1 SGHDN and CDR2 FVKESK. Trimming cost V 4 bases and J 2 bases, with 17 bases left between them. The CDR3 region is CASSPARAAINTGELFF. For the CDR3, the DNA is TGTGCCAGCAGCCCGGCCAGGGCGGCCATAAACACCGGGGAGCTGTTTTTT.

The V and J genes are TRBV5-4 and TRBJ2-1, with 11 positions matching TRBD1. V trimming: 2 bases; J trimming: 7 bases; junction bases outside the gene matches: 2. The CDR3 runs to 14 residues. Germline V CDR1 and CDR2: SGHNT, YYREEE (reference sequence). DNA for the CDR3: TGTGCCAGCAGCTTTGGACAGGGGGCTAATGAGCAGTTCTTC. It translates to CASSFGQGANEQFF.

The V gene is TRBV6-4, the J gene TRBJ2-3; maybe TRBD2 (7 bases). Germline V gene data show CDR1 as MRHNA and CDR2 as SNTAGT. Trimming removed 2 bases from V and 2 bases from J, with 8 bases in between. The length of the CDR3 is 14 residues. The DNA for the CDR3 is TGTGCCAGCAGTGACGGGGGGGCCACAGATACGCAGTATTTT. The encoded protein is CASSDGGATDTQYF.

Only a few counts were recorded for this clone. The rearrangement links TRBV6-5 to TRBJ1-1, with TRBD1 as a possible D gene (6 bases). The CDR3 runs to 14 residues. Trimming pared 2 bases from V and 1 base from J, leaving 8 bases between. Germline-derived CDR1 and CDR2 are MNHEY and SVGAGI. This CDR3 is CASSYRGWNTEAFF. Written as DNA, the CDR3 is TGTGCCAGCAGTTACAGGGGGTGGAACACTGAAGCTTTCTTT.

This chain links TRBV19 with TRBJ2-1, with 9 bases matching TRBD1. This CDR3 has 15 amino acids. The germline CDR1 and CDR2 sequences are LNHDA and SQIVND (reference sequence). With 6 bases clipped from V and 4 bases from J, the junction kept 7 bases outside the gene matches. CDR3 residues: CASSPTGGQYNEQFF. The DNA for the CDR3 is TGTGCCAGTAGCCCGACAGGGGGTCAATACAATGAGCAGTTCTTC.

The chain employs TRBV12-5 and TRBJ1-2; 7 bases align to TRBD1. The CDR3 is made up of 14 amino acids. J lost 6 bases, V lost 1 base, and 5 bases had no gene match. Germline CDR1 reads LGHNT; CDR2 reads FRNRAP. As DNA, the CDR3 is TGTGCTAGTGGTTTGGCCCAGACAGGGAATGGCTACACCTTC. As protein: CASGLAQTGNGYTF.

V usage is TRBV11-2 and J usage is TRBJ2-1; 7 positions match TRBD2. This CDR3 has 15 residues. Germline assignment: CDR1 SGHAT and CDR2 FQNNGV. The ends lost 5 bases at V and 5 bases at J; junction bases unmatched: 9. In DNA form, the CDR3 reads TGTGCCAGCAGCCTCGGGTGGGAGGGACACAATGAGCAGTTCTTC. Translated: CASSLGWEGHNEQFF.

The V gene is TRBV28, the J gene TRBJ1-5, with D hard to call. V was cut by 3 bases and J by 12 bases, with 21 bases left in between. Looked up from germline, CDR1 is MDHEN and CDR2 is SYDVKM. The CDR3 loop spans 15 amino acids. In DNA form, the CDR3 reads TGTGCCAGCAGTTTGGCCGGAGTGGGAGATCAAGTCCAGCATTTT. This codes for CASSLAGVGDQVQHF.

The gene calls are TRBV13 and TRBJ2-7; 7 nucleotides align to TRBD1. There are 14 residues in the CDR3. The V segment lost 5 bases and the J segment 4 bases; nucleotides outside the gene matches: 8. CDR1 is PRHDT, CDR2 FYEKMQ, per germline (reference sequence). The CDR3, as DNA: TGTGCCAGCAGCAAACGGGGACAGACTTACGAGCAGTACTTC. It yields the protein CASSKRGQTYEQYF. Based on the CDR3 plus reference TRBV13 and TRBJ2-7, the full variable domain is AAGVIQSPRHLIKEKRETATLKCYPIPRHDTVYWYQQGPGQDPQFLISFYEKMQSDKGSIPDRFSAQQFSDYHSELNMSSLELGDSALYFCASSKRGQTYEQYFGPGTRLTVT.

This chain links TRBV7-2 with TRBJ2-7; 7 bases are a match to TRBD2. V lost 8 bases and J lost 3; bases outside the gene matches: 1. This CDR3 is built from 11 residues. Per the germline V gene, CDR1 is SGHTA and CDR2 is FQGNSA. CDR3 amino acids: CASGDYYEQYF. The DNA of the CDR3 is TGTGCCAGCGGGGACTACTACGAGCAGTACTTC. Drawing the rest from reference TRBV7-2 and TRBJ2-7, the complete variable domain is GAGVSQSPSNKVTEKGKDVELRCDPISGHTALYWYRQSLGQGLEFLIYFQGNSAPDKSGLPSDRFSAERTGGSVSTLTIQRTQQEDSAVYLCASGDYYEQYFGPGTRLTVT.

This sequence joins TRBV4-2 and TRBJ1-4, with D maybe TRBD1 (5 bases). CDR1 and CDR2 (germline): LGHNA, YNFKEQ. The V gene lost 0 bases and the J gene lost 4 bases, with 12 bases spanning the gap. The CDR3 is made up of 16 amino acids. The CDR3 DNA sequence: TGTGCCAGCAGCCAAGATCTGGGGGGGGGTAATGAAAAACTGTTTTTT. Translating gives CASSQDLGGGNEKLFF.

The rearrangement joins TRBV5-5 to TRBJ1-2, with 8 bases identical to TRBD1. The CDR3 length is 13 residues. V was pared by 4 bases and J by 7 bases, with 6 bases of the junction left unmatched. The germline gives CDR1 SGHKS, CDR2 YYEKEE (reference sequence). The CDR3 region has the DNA TGTGCCAGCAGCCTCGGACAGGGTAGTGGCTACACCTTC. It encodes CASSLGQGSGYTF.

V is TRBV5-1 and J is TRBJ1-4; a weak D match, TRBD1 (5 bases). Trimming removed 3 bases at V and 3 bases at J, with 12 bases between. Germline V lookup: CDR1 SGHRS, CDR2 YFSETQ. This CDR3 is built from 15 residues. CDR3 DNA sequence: TGCGCCAGCAGCTATGGGACTGGAGCTAATGAAAAACTGTTTTTT. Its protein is CASSYGTGANEKLFF.

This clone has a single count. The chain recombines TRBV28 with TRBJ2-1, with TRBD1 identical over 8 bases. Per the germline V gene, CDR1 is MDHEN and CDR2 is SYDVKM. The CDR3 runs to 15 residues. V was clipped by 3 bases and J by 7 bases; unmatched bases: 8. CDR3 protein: CASSLGYTGGNEQFF. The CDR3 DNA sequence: TGTGCCAGCAGTTTGGGGTATACAGGGGGAAATGAGCAGTTCTTC.

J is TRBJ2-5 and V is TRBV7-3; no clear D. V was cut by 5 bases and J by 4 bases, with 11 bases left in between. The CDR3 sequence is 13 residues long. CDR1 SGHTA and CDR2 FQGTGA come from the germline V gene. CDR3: CASSPGTGETQYF. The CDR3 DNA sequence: TGTGCCAGCAGCCCAGGCACCGGAGAGACCCAGTACTTC. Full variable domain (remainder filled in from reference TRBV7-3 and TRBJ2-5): GAGVSQTPSNKVTEKGKYVELRCDPISGHTALYWYRQSLGQGPEFLIYFQGTGAADDSGLPNDRFFAVRPEGSVSTLKIQRTERGDSAVYLCASSPGTGETQYFGPGTRLLVL.

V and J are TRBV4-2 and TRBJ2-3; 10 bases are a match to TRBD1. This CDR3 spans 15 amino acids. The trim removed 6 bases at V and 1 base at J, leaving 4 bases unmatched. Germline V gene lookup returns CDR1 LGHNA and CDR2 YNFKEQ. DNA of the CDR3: TGTGCCAGCAGAACCGGGACAGGGGGCACAGATACGCAGTATTTT. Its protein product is CASRTGTGGTDTQYF.

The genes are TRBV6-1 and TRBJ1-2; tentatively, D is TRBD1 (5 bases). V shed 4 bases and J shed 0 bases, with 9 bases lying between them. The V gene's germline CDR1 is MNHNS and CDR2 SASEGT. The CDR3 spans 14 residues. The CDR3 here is CASSGQKANYGYTF. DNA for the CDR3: TGTGCCAGCAGTGGACAGAAAGCTAACTATGGCTACACCTTC.

The CDR3 sequence is CASGDRLTGELFF. The CDR3 DNA is TGTGCCAGCGGGGACAGACTCACCGGGGAGCTGTTTTTT. V is TRBV2 and J is TRBJ2-2; 7 nucleotides match TRBD1. The CDR3 totals 13 residues. With 8 bases clipped from V and 4 bases from J, the junction kept 4 bases outside the gene matches. Germline V gene sequence: CDR1 SNHLY, CDR2 FYNNEI.

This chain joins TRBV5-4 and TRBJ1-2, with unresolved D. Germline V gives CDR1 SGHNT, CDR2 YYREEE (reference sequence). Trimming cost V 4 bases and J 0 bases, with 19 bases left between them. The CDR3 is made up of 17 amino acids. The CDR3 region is CASSPRSPAGANYGYTF. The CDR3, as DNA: TGTGCCAGCAGCCCCCGATCCCCGGCCGGAGCTAACTATGGCTACACCTTC.

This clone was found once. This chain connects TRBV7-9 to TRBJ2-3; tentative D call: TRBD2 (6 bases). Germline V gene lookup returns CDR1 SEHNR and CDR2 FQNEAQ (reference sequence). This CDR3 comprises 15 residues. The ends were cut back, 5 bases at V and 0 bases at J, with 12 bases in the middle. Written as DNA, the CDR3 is TGTGCCAGCAGCCCGGCGGGACGGAGCACAGATACGCAGTATTTT. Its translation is CASSPAGRSTDTQYF.

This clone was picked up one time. The CDR3 DNA sequence: TGCAGCGTTGAAAATCGGACAGGGGAGGGAGGCTATGGCTACACCTTC. Protein product: CSVENRTGEGGYGYTF. J is TRBJ1-2 and V is TRBV29-1; 9 positions agree with TRBD1. This CDR3 has 16 amino acids. After removal of 2 bases from V and 4 bases from J, the junction contained 11 bases not matched to a gene. Germline assignment: CDR1 SQVTM and CDR2 ANQGSEA. Supplemented by reference TRBV29-1 and TRBJ1-2, the full variable domain reads SAVISQKPSRDICQRGTSLTIQCQVDSQVTMMFWYRQQPGQSLTLIATANQGSEATYESGFVIDKFPISRPNLTFSTLTVSNMSPEDSSIYLCSVENRTGEGGYGYTFGSGTRLTVV.

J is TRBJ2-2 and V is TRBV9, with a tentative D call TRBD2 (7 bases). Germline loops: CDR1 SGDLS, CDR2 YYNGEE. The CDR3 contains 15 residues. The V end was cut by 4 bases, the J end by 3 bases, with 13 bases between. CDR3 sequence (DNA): TGTGCCAGCAGCCCGAGGGGGGGTCACACCGGGGAGCTGTTTTTT. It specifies CASSPRGGHTGELFF.

CDR3 coding DNA: TGCACCAGCAGCCAAGTGGGGGCGATGAGTATAGATACGCAGTATTTT. It translates to CTSSQVGAMSIDTQYF. The V gene is TRBV1, the J gene TRBJ2-3; the D call of TRBD1 is as the table states it, not checked on the DNA. TRBV1 is a pseudogene. The CDR3 is 16 residues long.

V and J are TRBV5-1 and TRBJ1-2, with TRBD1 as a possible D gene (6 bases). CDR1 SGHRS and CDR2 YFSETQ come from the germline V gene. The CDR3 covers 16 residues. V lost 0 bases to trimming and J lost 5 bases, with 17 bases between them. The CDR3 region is CASSLGPAGGAYGYTF. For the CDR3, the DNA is TGCGCCAGCAGCTTGGGCCCCGCGGGGGGCGCTTATGGCTACACCTTC.

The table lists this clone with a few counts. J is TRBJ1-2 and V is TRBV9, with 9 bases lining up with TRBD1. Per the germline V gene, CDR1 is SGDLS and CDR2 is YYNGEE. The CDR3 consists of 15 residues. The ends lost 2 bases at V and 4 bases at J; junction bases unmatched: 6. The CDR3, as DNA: TGTGCCAGCAGCGTGTCATGGGACAGGGCCTATGGCTACACCTTC. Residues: CASSVSWDRAYGYTF.

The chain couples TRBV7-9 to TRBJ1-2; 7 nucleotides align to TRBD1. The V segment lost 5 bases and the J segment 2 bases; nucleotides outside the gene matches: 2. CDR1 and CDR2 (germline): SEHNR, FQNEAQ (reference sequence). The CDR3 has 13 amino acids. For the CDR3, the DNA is TGTGCCAGCAGCCGGGACAGCAACTATGGCTACACCTTC. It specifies CASSRDSNYGYTF.

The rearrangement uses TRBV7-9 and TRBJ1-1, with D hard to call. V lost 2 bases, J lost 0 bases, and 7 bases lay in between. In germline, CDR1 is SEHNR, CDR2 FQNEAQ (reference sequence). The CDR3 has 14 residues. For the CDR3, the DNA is TGTGCCAGCAGCTTAACGTACATGAACACTGAAGCTTTCTTT. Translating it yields CASSLTYMNTEAFF. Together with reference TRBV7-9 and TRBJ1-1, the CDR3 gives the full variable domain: DTGVSQNPRHKITKRGQNVTFRCDPISEHNRLYWYRQTLGQGPEFLTYFQNEAQLEKSRLLSDRFSAERPKGSFSTLEIQRTEQGDSAMYLCASSLTYMNTEAFFGQGTRLTVV.

Here the CDR3 DNA reads TGTGCCAGCAGCGTAGGGGGCGGGGGGGCCGGTGAGACCCAGTACTTC. It translates to CASSVGGGGAGETQYF. This chain uses TRBV9 with TRBJ2-5; TRBD2 matches at 9 bases. With V trimmed by 0 bases and J by 5 bases, 8 bases remained unmatched. Per the germline V gene, CDR1 is SGDLS and CDR2 is YYNGEE. This CDR3 has 16 amino acids.